In its sample, the clone carrying this T cell receptor beta chain was seen a few times. RNA transcripts gave rise to amplified TCR beta CDR3 regions. RT-PCR in the first round (using the HTBI primer set) targeted the TCR CDR3. TCRdb re-called the multiplex PCR reads through MiXCR, storing one row per CDR3 protein. Here the sample spans hundreds of thousands of distinct CDR3 sequences, 16% being singletons. Germline loops: CDR1 SEHNR, CDR2 FQNEAQ (reference sequence). The V and J ends lost 5 bases and 10 bases respectively, with 21 bases between them. This CDR3 has 16 residues. This specimen belongs to a study of T cells in Graves' hyperthyroidism and ophthalmopathy. Patients showing uncontrolled infection, other autoimmune disease, pregnancy or lactation were ineligible.

The genes are TRBV7-9 and TRBJ1-6, with D perhaps TRBD1 (5 bases). Sequencing was done on a sample of blood. This sequence originates from a woman in her forties with Graves' ophthalmopathy. CDR3: CASSPQDLKHYSPLHF. The CDR3 DNA reads TGTGCCAGCAGCCCACAGGATCTCAAACACTACTCACCCCTCCACTTT.